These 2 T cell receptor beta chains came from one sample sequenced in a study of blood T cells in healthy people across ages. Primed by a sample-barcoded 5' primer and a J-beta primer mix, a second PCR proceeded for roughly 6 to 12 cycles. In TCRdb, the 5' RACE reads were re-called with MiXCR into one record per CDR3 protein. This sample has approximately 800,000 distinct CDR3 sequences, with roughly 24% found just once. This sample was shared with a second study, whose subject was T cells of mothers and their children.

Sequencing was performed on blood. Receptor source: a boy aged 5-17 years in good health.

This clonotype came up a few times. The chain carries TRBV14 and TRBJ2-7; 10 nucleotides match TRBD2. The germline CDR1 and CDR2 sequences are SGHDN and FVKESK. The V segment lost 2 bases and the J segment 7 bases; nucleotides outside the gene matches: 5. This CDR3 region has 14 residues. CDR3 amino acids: CASSQLAGAGEQYF. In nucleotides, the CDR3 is TGTGCCAGCAGCCAACTAGCGGGGGCGGGGGAGCAGTACTTC.

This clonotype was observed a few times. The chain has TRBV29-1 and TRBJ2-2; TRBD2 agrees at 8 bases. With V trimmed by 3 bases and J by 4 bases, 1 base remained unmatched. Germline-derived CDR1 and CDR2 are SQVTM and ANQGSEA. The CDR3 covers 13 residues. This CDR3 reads CSVDGGVTGELFF. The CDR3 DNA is TGCAGCGTTGACGGGGGGGTCACCGGGGAGCTGTTTTTT.